This T cell receptor (beta chain) was identified during a study of blood T cell repertoires in COVID-19. Study-level background: The analysed material was cDNA or gDNA that came from T cells, B-cell-depleted T cells, or PBMCs.

Repertoires were generated with immunoSEQ multiplex PCR, while TCRdb's copy carries only in-frame clones and drops some. Among tens of thousands of clones listed, approximately 86% were seen once. This clone was seen only a few times. The CDR3 covers 14 residues. V trimming: 6 bases; J trimming: 9 bases; junction bases outside the gene matches: 4. Germline V gene data show CDR1 as LNHDA and CDR2 as SQIVND (reference sequence). The receptor was derived from a man aged 70-80 years with acute or convalescent COVID-19. V usage is TRBV19 and J usage is TRBJ1-6; 11 nucleotides match TRBD1. Sequencing was carried out using peripheral blood. This chain's CDR3 is CASSRGTGGSPLHF. Here the CDR3 DNA reads TGTGCCAGTAGCCGAGGGACAGGGGGTTCACCCCTCCACTTT.